The entry that follows covers one TCR beta chain sequence. Antigen: not known. This record belongs to a study of shared clonotypes between healthy human individuals. On the study more broadly: Three plates each covered CD4 naive and memory; CD8 naive two, CD8 memory one. Whole-study results and caveats: Owing to a small donor count, the genetic and exposure-history diversity represented was limited.

This CDR3 is 11 amino acids long. Germline-derived CDR1 and CDR2 are KGHSH and LQKENI. V lost 3 bases, J lost 7 bases, and 6 bases lay in between. Libraries were prepared by immunoSEQ multiplex PCR; TCRdb keeps only in-frame clonotypes and omits some of them. The sample includes more than 200,000 clones, 65% of them seen just once. The sample was memory CD4+ T cells sorted from blood. Documented subset: CD45RA-negative fraction. This sequence joins TRBV18 and TRBJ2-5; D gene uncertain. This TCR derives from a man under 40 in good health. CDR3 bases: TGTGCCAGCTCACCCGAAGGGACCCAGTACTTC. Its translation: CASSPEGTQYF.